These T cell receptor beta chains were read from a single sample in a study of CD8+ T cells in alopecia areata. Clones were sequenced by immunoSEQ multiplex PCR, and TCRdb holds only the in-frame ones, with some missing. The sample shows 120,000 or so clones, around 48% of them seen only once. Sequencing used NKG2D-low CD8+ T cells sorted from blood. These receptors were taken from a human donor with alopecia areata. Each CDR3 is given with its conserved first and last residue. Each record gives: J gene, CDR3 length, D gene, clone size, V gene, CDR3 protein, CDR3 DNA. D genes are given only for firm matches. The size field is filled for only some rows; it gives once, few, many or a size class.

TRBJ2-5 | 13 | - | few | TRBV4-1 | CASSLPGGETQYF | TGCGCCAGCAGTCTTCCGGGCGGCGAGACCCAGTACTTC
TRBJ2-6 | 15 | - | few | TRBV28 | CASRAEPSGANVLTF | TGTGCCAGCAGGGCCGAACCCTCTGGGGCCAACGTCCTGACTTTC
TRBJ2-7 | 10 | - | - | TRBV6-1 | CASSDYEQYF | TGTGCCAGCAGCGACTACGAGCAGTACTTC
TRBJ2-7 | 13 | - | - | TRBV10-2 | CASRRDNSYEQYF | TGCGCCAGCCGAAGGGACAACTCCTACGAGCAGTACTTC
TRBJ1-1 | 15 | - | - | TRBV30 | CAWSLGAAGNTEAFF | TGTGCCTGGAGCCTGGGGGCGGCCGGCAACACTGAAGCTTTCTTT
TRBJ1-2 | 13 | TRBD1 | few | TRBV7-9 | CASSLGTDYGYTF | TGTGCCAGCAGCCTGGGGACAGACTATGGCTACACCTTC
TRBJ2-1 | 13 | - | - | TRBV6-5 | CASSHPGGNEQFF | TGTGCCAGCAGTCACCCCGGAGGGAATGAGCAGTTCTTC
TRBJ2-7 | 12 | TRBD1 | - | TRBV29-1 | CSATGGRGEQYF | TGCAGCGCTACAGGGGGAAGGGGGGAGCAGTACTTC
TRBJ2-5 | 15 | - | - | TRBV2 | CASIVTFPTRETQYF | TGTGCCAGCATCGTGACCTTTCCAACCCGTGAGACCCAGTACTTC
TRBJ1-1 | 11 | - | - | TRBV29-1 | CSTRENTEAFF | TGCAGCACCCGTGAGAACACTGAAGCTTTCTTT
TRBJ2-3 | 13 | - | - | TRBV29-1 | CSKSGPDTDTQYF | TGCAGCAAGAGTGGTCCAGACACAGATACGCAGTATTTT
TRBJ2-7 | 9 | - | few | TRBV29-1 | CSPVYEQYF | TGCAGCCCCGTCTACGAGCAGTACTTC
TRBJ2-2 | 16 | - | - | TRBV5-6 | CASSLDGQGVTGELFF | TGTGCCAGCAGCTTGGATGGCCAGGGCGTCACCGGGGAGCTGTTTTTT
TRBJ1-1 | 13 | - | - | TRBV29-1 | CSVVGGPGTEAFF | TGCAGCGTTGTTGGGGGGCCGGGCACTGAAGCTTTCTTT
TRBJ2-1 | 16 | TRBD1 | few | TRBV29-1 | CSVETGTGESYNEQFF | TGCAGCGTTGAAACCGGGACAGGTGAATCCTACAATGAGCAGTTCTTC
TRBJ1-2 | 14 | - | - | TRBV28 | CASSDTGTPNGYTF | TGTGCCAGCAGCGATACCGGGACTCCAAATGGCTACACCTTC
TRBJ2-1 | 12 | - | few | TRBV29-1 | CSVEDLQSEQFF | TGCAGCGTTGAAGATTTACAGTCTGAGCAGTTCTTC
TRBJ2-1 | 12 | - | - | TRBV30 | CAWALGGYEQFF | TGTGCCTGGGCCCTCGGTGGATATGAGCAGTTCTTC
TRBJ2-3 | 10 | - | - | TRBV28 | CASTKGTQYF | TGTGCCAGCACAAAGGGAACGCAGTATTTT
TRBJ2-3 | 12 | - | - | TRBV28 | CASATGVDTQYF | TGTGCCAGCGCTACGGGAGTTGATACGCAGTATTTT
TRBJ2-7 | 14 | TRBD1 | - | TRBV4-1 | CASSQRQGTYEQYF | TGCGCCAGCAGCCAGCGACAGGGAACCTACGAGCAGTACTTC
TRBJ2-3 | 15 | TRBD1 | - | TRBV28 | CASSLGQGSTDTQYF | TGTGCCAGCAGCCTTGGACAGGGAAGCACAGATACGCAGTATTTT
TRBJ2-1 | 15 | TRBD1 | few | TRBV29-1 | CSVEDPDRGNNEQFF | TGCAGCGTTGAAGATCCGGACAGGGGTAACAATGAGCAGTTCTTC
TRBJ2-1 | 14 | TRBD1 | few | TRBV30 | CAWISGTGDNEQFF | TGTGCCTGGATTTCCGGGACAGGGGACAATGAGCAGTTCTTC
TRBJ2-7 | 14 | TRBD1 | - | TRBV30 | CAWSATGTGSEQYF | TGTGCCTGGAGTGCAACTGGGACAGGGAGCGAGCAGTACTTC
TRBJ2-2 | 12 | - | few | TRBV29-1 | CSVVWPPGELFF | TGCAGCGTTGTATGGCCCCCCGGGGAGCTGTTTTTT
TRBJ1-1 | 12 | TRBD1 | few | TRBV7-9 | CASSVGQDEAFF | TGTGCCAGCAGTGTGGGACAGGATGAAGCTTTCTTT
TRBJ2-7 | 14 | TRBD2 | - | TRBV11-3 | CASSPPGGDDEQYF | TGTGCCAGCAGCCCCCCGGGAGGTGACGACGAGCAGTACTTC
TRBJ1-4 | 16 | - | medium-sized | TRBV7-9 | CASSLVTGTTNEKLFF | TGTGCCAGCAGCTTAGTTACAGGAACAACTAATGAAAAACTGTTTTTT
TRBJ1-2 | 13 | - | - | TRBV9 | CASSVGGPYGYTF | TGTGCCAGCAGCGTCGGGGGGCCCTATGGCTACACCTTC
TRBJ2-3 | 15 | - | - | TRBV7-2 | CASSLVPLVSDTQYF | TGTGCCAGCAGCTTAGTGCCGCTGGTATCAGATACGCAGTATTTT
TRBJ2-7 | 13 | - | - | TRBV5-1 | CASSLGGLYEQYF | TGCGCCAGCAGCTTGGGAGGACTCTACGAGCAGTACTTC
TRBJ1-5 | 13 | - | - | TRBV9 | CASSGDWDQPQHF | TGTGCCAGCAGCGGTGACTGGGATCAGCCCCAGCATTTT
TRBJ2-1 | 11 | - | - | TRBV30 | CAWFGYSRQFF | TGTGCCTGGTTTGGCTATTCCAGGCAGTTCTTC
TRBJ2-1 | 15 | TRBD2 | - | TRBV2 | CASRSSGSIDNEQFF | TGTGCCAGCAGGTCAAGCGGGAGTATCGACAATGAGCAGTTCTTC
TRBJ2-1 | 17 | TRBD2 | once | TRBV27 | CASSLDTLAGGGNEQFF | TGTGCCAGCAGTTTAGATACACTAGCGGGAGGAGGGAATGAGCAGTTCTTC
TRBJ2-7 | 12 | - | - | TRBV28 | CASSLSSYEQYF | TGTGCCAGCAGTTTAAGTTCTTACGAGCAGTACTTC
TRBJ2-7 | 13 | TRBD2 | - | TRBV5-6 | CASSPGGGYEQYF | TGTGCCAGCAGCCCCGGCGGGGGTTACGAGCAGTACTTC
TRBJ1-1 | 8 | - | - | TRBV2 | CASSEAFF | TGTGCCAGCAGTGAAGCTTTCTTT
TRBJ1-2 | 11 | - | - | TRBV29-1 | CSVRDIYGYTF | TGCAGCGTTCGGGACATATATGGCTACACCTTC
TRBJ1-2 | 13 | - | - | TRBV15 | CATSSIFRYGYTF | TGTGCCACCAGCAGTATCTTCAGATATGGCTACACCTTC
TRBJ2-7 | 13 | TRBD1 | - | TRBV29-1 | CSVTGTGSGEQYF | TGCAGCGTAACCGGGACAGGGTCCGGCGAGCAGTACTTC
TRBJ2-5 | 12 | - | - | TRBV5-1 | CASSLDSETQYF | TGCGCCAGCAGCTTGGATTCGGAGACCCAGTACTTC
TRBJ2-1 | 15 | - | - | TRBV5-4 | CASSFRGGEYNEQFF | TGTGCCAGCAGCTTCAGGGGCGGGGAGTACAATGAGCAGTTCTTC
TRBJ1-5 | 14 | - | - | TRBV13 | CASSLTGSNQPQHF | TGTGCCAGCAGCTTGACAGGCAGCAATCAGCCCCAGCATTTT
TRBJ1-1 | 14 | - | few | TRBV29-1 | CSVEQLNRNTEAFF | TGCAGCGTTGAGCAGCTCAATAGGAACACTGAAGCTTTCTTT
TRBJ2-5 | 15 | - | - | TRBV4-3 | CASSQEIASRATQYF | TGCGCCAGCAGCCAAGAAATCGCTAGCCGAGCAACCCAGTACTTC
TRBJ1-2 | 12 | - | - | TRBV29-1 | CSVGTRDYGYTF | TGCAGCGTTGGGACCAGGGACTATGGCTACACCTTC
TRBJ2-7 | 14 | TRBD1 | - | TRBV30 | CALSGTGVNYEQYF | TGTGCTTTATCCGGGACAGGGGTCAATTACGAGCAGTACTTC
TRBJ2-7 | 14 | TRBD2 | - | TRBV4-1 | CASSHPSGRREQYF | TGCGCCAGCAGCCATCCTAGCGGGAGGCGCGAGCAGTACTTC
TRBJ2-7 | 13 | - | - | TRBV27 | CASSTKATYEQYF | TGTGCCAGCAGTACCAAGGCTACCTACGAGCAGTACTTC
TRBJ1-1 | 14 | TRBD1 | - | TRBV29-1 | CSVWGQGFDTEAFF | TGCAGCGTTTGGGGACAGGGGTTTGACACTGAAGCTTTCTTT
TRBJ2-6 | 15 | - | - | TRBV6-6 | CASSLTSSGANVLTF | TGTGCCAGCAGCCTCACTAGTTCTGGGGCCAACGTCCTGACTTTC
TRBJ1-1 | 14 | - | - | TRBV30 | CAWTLDSMNTEAFF | TGTGCCTGGACCCTCGACAGTATGAACACTGAAGCTTTCTTT